This T cell receptor (beta chain) was sequenced for a study of patients and donors after allogeneic stem cell transplantation. Trimming cost V 2 bases and J 8 bases, with 12 bases left between them. This CDR3 spans 13 amino acids. Per the germline V gene, CDR1 is MGHRA and CDR2 is YSYEKL. Using its own MiXCR run on the RT-PCR reads, TCRdb lists one record per CDR3 protein. The sample contains over 400,000 distinct CDR3 sequences, more than 15% of which appear only once. The sample taken for sequencing was blood, either unsorted or a sorted T cell fraction (not recorded which). This clonotype was obtained from a human donor who was either an allogeneic HSCT recipient or a stem cell or donor lymphocyte infusion donor (not recorded which). It is not recorded whose cells these are; they may come from a transplant donor. The chain employs TRBV4-1 and TRBJ1-2; D gene uncertain. DNA for the CDR3: TGCGCCAGCAGCCAACTCCTACACGGCGGCTACACCTTC. Protein sequence: CASSQLLHGGYTF.